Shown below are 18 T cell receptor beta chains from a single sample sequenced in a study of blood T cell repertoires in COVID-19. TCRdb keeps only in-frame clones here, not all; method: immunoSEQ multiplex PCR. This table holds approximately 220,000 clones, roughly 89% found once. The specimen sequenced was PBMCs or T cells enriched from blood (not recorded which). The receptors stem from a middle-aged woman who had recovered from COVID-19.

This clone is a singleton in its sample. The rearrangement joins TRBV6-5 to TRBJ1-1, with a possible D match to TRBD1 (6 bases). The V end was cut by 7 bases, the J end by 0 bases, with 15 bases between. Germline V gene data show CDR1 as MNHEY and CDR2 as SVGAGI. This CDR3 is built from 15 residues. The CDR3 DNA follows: TGTGCCAGCAACCAAGGGGGGGCCGTGAACACTGAAGCTTTCTTT. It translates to CASNQGGAVNTEAFF.

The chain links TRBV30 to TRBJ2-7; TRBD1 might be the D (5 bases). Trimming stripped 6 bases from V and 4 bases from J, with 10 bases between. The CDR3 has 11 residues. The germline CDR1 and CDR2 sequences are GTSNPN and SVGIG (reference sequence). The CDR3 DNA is TGTGCCTGCACAGGTGGATACGAGCAGTACGTC. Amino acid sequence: CACTGGYEQYV.

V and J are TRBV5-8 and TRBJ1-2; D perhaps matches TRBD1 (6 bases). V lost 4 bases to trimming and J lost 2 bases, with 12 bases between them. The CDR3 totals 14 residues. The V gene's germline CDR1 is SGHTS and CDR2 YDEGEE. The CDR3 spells CASSPGGNNYGYTF. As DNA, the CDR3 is TGTGCCAGCAGCCCGGGGGGCAACAACTATGGCTACACCTTC.

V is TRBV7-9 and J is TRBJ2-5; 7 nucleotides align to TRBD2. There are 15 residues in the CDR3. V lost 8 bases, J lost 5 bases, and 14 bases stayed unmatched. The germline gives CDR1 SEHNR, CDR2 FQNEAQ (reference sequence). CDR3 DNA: TGTGCCAGCCTCCGAACGGGGGGAGGTCGGGAGACCCAGTACTTC. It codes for CASLRTGGGRETQYF.

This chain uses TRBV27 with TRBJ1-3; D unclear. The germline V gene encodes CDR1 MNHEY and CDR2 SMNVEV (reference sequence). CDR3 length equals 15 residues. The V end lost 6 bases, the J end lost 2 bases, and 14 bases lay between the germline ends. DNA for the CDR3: TGTGCCAGCAGCCGCAAACATGGTGCTGGAAACACCATATATTTT. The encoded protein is CASSRKHGAGNTIYF.

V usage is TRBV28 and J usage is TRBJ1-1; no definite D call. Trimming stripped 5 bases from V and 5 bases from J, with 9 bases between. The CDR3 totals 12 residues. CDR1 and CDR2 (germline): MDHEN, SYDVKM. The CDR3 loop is CASSRGGTEAFF. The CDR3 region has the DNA TGTGCCAGCAGTCGAGGAGGGACTGAAGCTTTCTTT. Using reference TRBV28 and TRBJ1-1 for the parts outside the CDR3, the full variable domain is DVKVTQSSRYLVKRTGEKVFLECVQDMDHENMFWYRQDPGLGLRLIYFSYDVKMKEKGDIPEGYSVSREKKERFSLILESASTNQTSMYLCASSRGGTEAFFGQGTRLTVV.

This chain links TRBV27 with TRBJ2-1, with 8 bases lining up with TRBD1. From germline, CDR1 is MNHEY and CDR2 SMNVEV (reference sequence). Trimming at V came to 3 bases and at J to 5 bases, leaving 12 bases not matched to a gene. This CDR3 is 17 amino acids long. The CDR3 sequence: CASSFQTGEMRNNEQFF. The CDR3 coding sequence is TGTGCCAGCAGTTTTCAGACAGGGGAAATGAGGAACAATGAGCAGTTCTTC.

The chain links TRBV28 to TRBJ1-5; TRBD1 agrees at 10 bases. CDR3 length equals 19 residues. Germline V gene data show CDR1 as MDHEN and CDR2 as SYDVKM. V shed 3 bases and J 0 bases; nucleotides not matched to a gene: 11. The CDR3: CASSLGGTGVLYSNQPQHF. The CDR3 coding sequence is TGTGCCAGCAGTTTGGGGGGGACAGGGGTCCTGTATAGCAATCAGCCCCAGCATTTT.

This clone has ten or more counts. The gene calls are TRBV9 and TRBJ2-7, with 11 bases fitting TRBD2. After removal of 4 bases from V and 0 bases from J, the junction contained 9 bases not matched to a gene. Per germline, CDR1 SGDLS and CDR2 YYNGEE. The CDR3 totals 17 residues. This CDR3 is CASSTSTSGAASYEQYF. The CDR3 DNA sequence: TGTGCCAGCAGCACCTCGACTAGCGGGGCCGCCTCCTACGAGCAGTACTTC.

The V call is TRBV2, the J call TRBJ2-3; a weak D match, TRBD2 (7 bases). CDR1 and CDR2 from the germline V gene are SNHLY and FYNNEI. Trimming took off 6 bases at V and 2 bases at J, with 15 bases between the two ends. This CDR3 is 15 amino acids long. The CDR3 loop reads CASSRSGGPTDTQYF. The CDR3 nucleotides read TGTGCCAGCAGCCGATCGGGGGGCCCCACAGATACGCAGTATTTT.

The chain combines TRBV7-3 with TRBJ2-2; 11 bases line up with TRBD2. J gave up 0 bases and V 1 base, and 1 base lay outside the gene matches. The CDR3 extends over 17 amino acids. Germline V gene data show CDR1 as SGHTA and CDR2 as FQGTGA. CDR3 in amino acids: CASSLMGLAANTGELFF. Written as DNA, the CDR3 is TGTGCCAGCAGCTTAATGGGACTAGCGGCGAACACCGGGGAGCTGTTTTTT.

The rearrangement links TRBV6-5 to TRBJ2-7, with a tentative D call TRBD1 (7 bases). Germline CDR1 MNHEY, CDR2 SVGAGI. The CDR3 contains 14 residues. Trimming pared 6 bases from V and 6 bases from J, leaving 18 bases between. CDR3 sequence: CASSRWTGGCEQYV. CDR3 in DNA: TGTGCCAGCAGCCGGTGGACAGGAGGGTGCGAGCAGTACGTC.

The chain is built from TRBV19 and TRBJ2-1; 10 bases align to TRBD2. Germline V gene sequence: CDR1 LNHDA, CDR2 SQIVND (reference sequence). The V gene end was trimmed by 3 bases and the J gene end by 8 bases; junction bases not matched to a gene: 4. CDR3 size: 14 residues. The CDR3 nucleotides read TGTGCCAGTAGTATTTCCAGCGGGAGGGATGAGCAGTTCTTC. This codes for CASSISSGRDEQFF.

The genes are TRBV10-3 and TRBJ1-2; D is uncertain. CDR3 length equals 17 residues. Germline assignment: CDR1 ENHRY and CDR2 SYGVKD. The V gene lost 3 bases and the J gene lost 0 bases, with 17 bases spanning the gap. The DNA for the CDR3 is TGTGCCATCAGTGAACGGAAGGGCGGGGTGACTAACTATGGCTACACCTTC. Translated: CAISERKGGVTNYGYTF.

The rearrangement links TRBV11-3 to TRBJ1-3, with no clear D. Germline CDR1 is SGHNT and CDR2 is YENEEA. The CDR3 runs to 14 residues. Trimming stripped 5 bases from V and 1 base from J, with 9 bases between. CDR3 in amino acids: CASSLHGSGNTIYF. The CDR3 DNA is TGTGCCAGCAGCCTACACGGGTCTGGAAACACCATATATTTT.

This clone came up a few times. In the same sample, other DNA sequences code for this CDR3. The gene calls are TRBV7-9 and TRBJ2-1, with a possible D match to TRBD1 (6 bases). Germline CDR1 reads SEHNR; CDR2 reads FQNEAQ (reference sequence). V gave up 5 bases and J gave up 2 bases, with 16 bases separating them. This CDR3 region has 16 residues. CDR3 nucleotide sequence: TGTGCCAGCAGCCCCCGAGGGGGATCGGCCTACAATGAGCAGTTCTTC. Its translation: CASSPRGGSAYNEQFF.

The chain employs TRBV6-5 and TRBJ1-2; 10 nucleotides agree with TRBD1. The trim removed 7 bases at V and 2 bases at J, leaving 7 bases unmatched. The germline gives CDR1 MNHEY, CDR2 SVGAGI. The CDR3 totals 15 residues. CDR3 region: CASTTAGQGNYGYTF. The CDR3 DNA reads TGTGCCAGCACCACGGCGGGACAGGGGAACTATGGCTACACCTTC.

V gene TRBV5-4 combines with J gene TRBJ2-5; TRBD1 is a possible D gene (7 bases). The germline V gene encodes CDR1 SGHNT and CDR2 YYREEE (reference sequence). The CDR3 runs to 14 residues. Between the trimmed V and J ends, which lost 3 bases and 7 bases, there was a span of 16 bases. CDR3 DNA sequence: TGTGCCAGCAGCTCGGGGACAGCCGGGGGGACCCAGTACTTC. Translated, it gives CASSSGTAGGTQYF.